What follows are 27 T cell receptor beta chains derived from one specimen sequenced in a study of tumor and adjacent non-tumor tissue in lung cancer listed by TCRdb under 2018. Receptor libraries were prepared by multiplex PCR. Sequencing was performed on an Illumina HiSeq 2500. TCRbeta libraries were constructed through three rounds of nested PCR with primers (Table S4) according to protocols modified from ARM-PCR. TCRdb reran the public reads through fastp at Q25 and MiXCR, keeping productive beta chains. Merged by CDR3 protein, the rows form single entries marked with the most common genes and DNA. This sample comprises more than 120,000 distinct CDR3 sequences, around 66% of them detected only once. Together, the top ten hold around a sixth of the sample. RNA was isolated from bulk, unsorted tissue, and RNA quality was assessed with a NanoDrop ND-1000 and an Agilent 2100. Specimen: lung tumor tissue. These receptor sequences come from a man aged 55 to 70 with small cell lung cancer.

This clonotype was seen more than once but under ten times. V and J are TRBV20-1 and TRBJ2-1, with D possibly matching TRBD1 (5 bases). V shed 1 base and J shed 8 bases, with 9 bases lying between them. The V gene's germline CDR1 is DFQATT and CDR2 SNEGSKA (reference sequence). The CDR3 totals 12 residues. In DNA, the CDR3 is TGCAGTGCTAGAGGCCTCAGGGATGAGCAGTTCTTC. It encodes CSARGLRDEQFF.

Comments on this clonotype: One end of the junction fails to match germline, which may point to a read error. The rearrangement links TRBV5-1 to TRBJ2-3; 11 bases are shared with TRBD2. The CDR3 contains 16 residues. Germline CDR1 reads SGHRS; CDR2 reads YFSETQ. The CDR3 DNA sequence: TGCGCCAACAGCTTGGACGGGACTAGCGGATTAGATACGCAGTATTTT. This encodes CANSLDGTSGLDTQYF.

This chain links TRBV14 with TRBJ1-3; no reliable D call. CDR1 SGHDN and CDR2 FVKESK come from the germline V gene. This CDR3 is built from 13 residues. The V end lost 1 base, the J end lost 4 bases, and 5 bases lay between the germline ends. The CDR3 nucleotides are TGTGCCAGCAGCCAAGGACGGGGAAACACCATATATTTT. Residues: CASSQGRGNTIYF.

As regards this clonotype: Compared with germline, one end of the junction differs, possibly owing to a read error. The J gene is TRBJ2-2, the V gene TRBV11-1; 8 bases are shared with TRBD1. The CDR3 totals 16 residues. Germline V CDR1 and CDR2: SGHAT, FQDESV (reference sequence). The CDR3: CASSFPDRVDIGELFF. In DNA form, the CDR3 reads TGTGCCAGCAGCTTCCCGGACAGGGTAGACATCGGGGAACTGTTTTTT.

This clonotype was detected many times. Here the CDR3 reads CSAQGQNSIARLTF. The CDR3, as DNA: TGCAGTGCCCAAGGACAGAACTCCATTGCGCGACTGACTTTC. The rearrangement uses TRBV20-1 and TRBJ2-6; a weak D match, TRBD1 (6 bases). Germline V lookup: CDR1 DFQATT, CDR2 SNEGSKA (reference sequence). The V end was cut by 6 bases, the J end by 16 bases, with 25 bases between. The CDR3 runs 14 residues.

The V call is TRBV11-3, the J call TRBJ1-1; D is uncertain. The CDR3 has 14 residues. CDR1 SGHNT and CDR2 YENEEA come from the germline V gene. V was shortened by 1 base and J by 7 bases, with 13 bases between the two germline ends. The CDR3 nucleotides are TGTGCCAGCAGCTTAGTATTGTTTGGCAGTGAAGCTTTCTTT. Translated: CASSLVLFGSEAFF. The full variable domain, its missing parts supplied by reference TRBV11-3 and TRBJ1-1, is EAGVVQSPRYKIIEKKQPVAFWCNPISGHNTLYWYLQNLGQGPELLIRYENEEAVDDSQLPKDRFSAERLKGVDSTLKIQPAELGDSAVYLCASSLVLFGSEAFFGQGTRLTVV.

The chain recombines TRBV6-6 with TRBJ2-7, with 7 bases matching TRBD2. Germline-derived CDR1 and CDR2 are MNHNY and SVGAGI (reference sequence). The CDR3 length is 13 residues. The CDR3, as DNA: TGTGCCAGCAGTTCCAAGGGAGGGGCCGAGCGGTACGTC. It specifies CASSSKGGAERYV.

Note on this clonotype: Possible read error: a much larger clone is one base away. J is TRBJ1-3 and V is TRBV30; D ambiguous. CDR3 size: 12 residues. Germline CDR1 is GTSNPN and CDR2 is SVGIG (reference sequence). The CDR3 DNA follows: TGTGCCTGGAGTGTAGCTGGAGACACCATATATTTT. It codes for CAWSVAGDTIYF.

This clonotype was observed a handful of times. Possible read error: a much larger clone is one base away. The chain uses TRBV6-2 or TRBV6-3 and TRBJ2-1; D is unresolved. The germline V gene encodes CDR1 MNHEY and CDR2 SVGEGT. The CDR3 is 15 residues long. CDR3 region: CTSTNLRGVQNEQFF. CDR3 nucleotides: TGTACCAGCACCAACCTTAGAGGAGTCCAAAATGAGCAGTTCTTC.

Only a few counts were recorded for this clonotype. This sequence joins TRBV12-3 or TRBV12-4 and TRBJ1-1, with D hard to call. Deletions cut 3 bases from V and 7 bases from J, with 12 bases between. CDR3 length: 13 residues. CDR3 nucleotide sequence: TGTGCCAGCAGTTTGAGAGGAGAGGGTGAAGCTTTCTTT. Translating it yields CASSLRGEGEAFF.

Points on this clonotype: Here the CDR3 omits its conserved ending phenylalanine or tryptophan, so a read error is the likely source. V usage is TRBV5-8 and J usage is TRBJ1-2; a weak D match, TRBD1 (5 bases). CDR1 and CDR2 (germline): SGHTS, YDEGEE. This CDR3 is built from 15 residues. V lost 3 bases, J lost 4 bases, and 16 bases lay in between. The CDR3 DNA is TGTGCCAGCAGCTACGTGACAGCCCGGGGCTATGGCTACACCTCC. This sequence encodes CASSYVTARGYGYTS.

Concerning this clonotype itself: At one end the junction does not follow the germline gene, possibly because of a read error. The CDR3 here is CNAAMGGLAGGDQKTQYF. The DNA of the CDR3 is TGCAACGCCGCGATGGGGGGACTAGCGGGAGGAGACCAAAAGACCCAGTACTTC. The V and J genes are TRBV29-1 and TRBJ2-5, with 15 bases identical to TRBD2. This CDR3 contains 18 residues. From germline, CDR1 is SQVTM and CDR2 ANQGSEA. The full variable domain, in which reference TRBV29-1 and TRBJ2-5 provide the parts outside the CDR3, is SAVISQKPSRDICQRGTSLTIQCQVDSQVTMMFWYRQQPGQSLTLIATANQGSEATYESGFVIDKFPISRPNLTFSTLTVSNMSPEDSSIYLCNAAMGGLAGGDQKTQYFGPGTRLLVL.

To note about this clonotype: The CDR3 end shows no conserved phenylalanine or tryptophan, and so a read error is likely. The chain joins TRBV6-5 to TRBJ1-1; no clear D. From germline, CDR1 is MNHEY and CDR2 SVGAGI. There are 14 residues in the CDR3. The CDR3 coding sequence is TGTGCCAGTAGTTACTCAGCGGGCGGCACTGAAGCTTTCTTA. Its protein product is CASSYSAGGTEAFL.

A note on this clonotype: Sequence at one end of the junction differs from germline and may be a read error. This rearrangement joins TRBV6-2 or TRBV6-3 to TRBJ1-1, with 7 positions matching TRBD1. Germline V lookup: CDR1 MNHEY, CDR2 SVGEGT. The length of the CDR3 is 14 residues. Written as DNA, the CDR3 is TGTGTCAGCATCCTCGGACAGGTACGCCCTGAAGCTTTCTTT. Protein sequence: CVSILGQVRPEAFF.

V and J are TRBV20-1 and TRBJ2-5; 9 nucleotides match TRBD2. Looked up from germline, CDR1 is DFQATT and CDR2 is SNEGSKA (reference sequence). The CDR3 length is 13 residues. J gave up 5 bases and V 6 bases, and 7 bases lay outside the gene matches. The CDR3 DNA sequence: TGCAGTGCCCCGACTAGCGGCGCGGAGACCCAGTACTTC. It yields the protein CSAPTSGAETQYF.

Details on this clonotype: One end of the junction varies from germline; a read error may be responsible. This chain joins TRBV29-1 and TRBJ1-1; D is unclear. The length of the CDR3 is 10 residues. Germline loops: CDR1 SQVTM, CDR2 ANQGSEA. The CDR3 protein is CSVVNNEAFF. CDR3 coding DNA: TGCAGCGTCGTCAACAATGAAGCTTTCTTT.

Note on this clonotype: A junction boundary mismatches the germline segment, possibly from a read error. The rearrangement joins TRBV6-2 or TRBV6-3 to TRBJ2-5, with 9 bases matching TRBD2. This CDR3 has 13 residues. CDR1 is MNHEY and CDR2 is SVGEGT in the germline V gene. The CDR3, as DNA: TGTGCCAGTAATCTAGCGGGGCGGGAGACCAAGTACTTC. The encoded protein is CASNLAGRETKYF.

V is TRBV30 and J is TRBJ2-3; D remains unclear. Between the trimmed V and J ends, which lost 5 bases and 4 bases, there was a span of 13 bases. Germline CDR1 GTSNPN, CDR2 SVGIG (reference sequence). CDR3 size: 13 residues. The CDR3, as DNA: TGTGCCTGGGGACGGAAAGGAGCAGATACGCAGTATTTT. It is translated as CAWGRKGADTQYF.

The chain links TRBV6-1 to TRBJ2-1, with 7 bases lining up with TRBD2. The CDR3 is made up of 15 amino acids. Looked up from germline, CDR1 is MNHNS and CDR2 is SASEGT. V lost 6 bases to trimming and J lost 6 bases; unmatched junction nucleotides: 11. DNA for the CDR3: TGTGCCAGCAGCTTGGGAGGACTAGAGGTCAATGAGCAGTTCTTC. This translates into CASSLGGLEVNEQFF.

On this clonotype: At one end, the junction sequence differs from germline, possibly due to a read error. The gene calls are TRBV29-1 and TRBJ2-6; tentatively, D is TRBD1 (5 bases). Germline V gene lookup returns CDR1 SQVTM and CDR2 ANQGSEA. There are 11 residues in the CDR3. In DNA, the CDR3 is TGCAGCGTTGTTGGGGCCAACATCCTGACTTTC. Translation: CSVVGANILTF. Based on the CDR3 plus reference TRBV29-1 and TRBJ2-6, the full variable domain is SAVISQKPSRDICQRGTSLTIQCQVDSQVTMMFWYRQQPGQSLTLIATANQGSEATYESGFVIDKFPISRPNLTFSTLTVSNMSPEDSSIYLCSVVGANILTFGAGSRLTVL.

J is TRBJ2-1 and V is TRBV20-1, with 7 bases lining up with TRBD2. CDR1 is DFQATT and CDR2 is SNEGSKA in the germline V gene (reference sequence). Trimming took 3 bases from V and 4 from J; bases not matched to a gene: 9. The CDR3 covers 15 residues. DNA for the CDR3: TGCAGTGCTAGCGGGAGGATGGGTACATACAATGAGCAGTTCTTC. Its translation is CSASGRMGTYNEQFF.

Turning to this clonotype: The CDR3 carries no conserved terminal phenylalanine or tryptophan, so it likely arises from a read error. The rearrangement uses TRBV20-1 and TRBJ1-1, with 9 bases fitting TRBD1. The CDR3 has 17 amino acids. The ends lost 2 bases at V and 1 base at J; junction bases unmatched: 11. The germline V gene has CDR1 DFQATT and CDR2 SNEGSKA (reference sequence). The CDR3 protein is CSARPREGQGQNTEAFS. In DNA form, the CDR3 reads TGCAGTGCTAGACCCCGAGAGGGACAGGGCCAGAACACTGAAGCTTTCTCT.

A remark on this clonotype: Lacking the conserved final phenylalanine or tryptophan, this CDR3 likely reflects a read error. The chain combines TRBV6-1 with TRBJ2-3; TRBD1 matches 9 bases. The CDR3 is made up of 15 amino acids. Losses at the gene ends were 6 bases for V and 8 bases for J; bases not matched to a gene: 12. The germline V gene has CDR1 MNHNS and CDR2 SASEGT. DNA for the CDR3: TGTGCCAGCAGCTACGGGACAGGGTCCACCGCTACGCAGTATCTT. Protein product: CASSYGTGSTATQYL.

This clonotype was recorded a few times. This could be a read error, since a much larger clone is one nucleotide away. V gene TRBV20-1 combines with J gene TRBJ1-1; D possibly corresponds to TRBD1 (5 bases). CDR1 DFQATT and CDR2 SNEGSKA come from the germline V gene (reference sequence). Trimming pared 0 bases from V and 6 bases from J, leaving 17 bases between. The CDR3 totals 15 residues. CDR3 sequence: CSARDQAGLRPEAFF. CDR3 DNA sequence: TGCAGTGCTAGAGACCAGGCAGGGCTGAGGCCTGAAGCTTTCTTT.

This clonotype was observed a single time. The J gene is TRBJ1-6, the V gene TRBV12-3 or TRBV12-4; TRBD1 is a possible D gene (5 bases). Trimming shortened V by 10 bases and J by 9 bases, and 16 bases separated the two germline ends. CDR3 length: 13 amino acids. The CDR3, as DNA: TGTGCCACCAGCTTGGGGCAGCTTTCACCCCTCCACTTT. It codes for CATSLGQLSPLHF.

This chain connects TRBV20-1 to TRBJ2-5; D may be TRBD1 (6 bases). Looked up from germline, CDR1 is DFQATT and CDR2 is SNEGSKA (reference sequence). The CDR3 runs 13 residues. The V and J ends lost 1 base and 4 bases respectively, with 10 bases between them. In DNA form, the CDR3 reads TGCAGTGCTAGAGGAAGGGGGATAGAGACCCAGTACTTC. It is translated as CSARGRGIETQYF.

Regarding this clonotype: It is unclear where the CDR3 begins or ends on the DNA, so no DNA is shown, and the CDR3 is as TCRdb lists it. This chain uses TRBV4-2 with TRBJ1-2. With termini counted, the CDR3 has 14 amino acids. Germline CDR1 reads LGHNA; CDR2 reads YNFKEQ. The CDR3 sequence is CGSSRAGSNYGCTF.